This T cell receptor (beta chain) appears in the sequencing data of a study of blood T cell repertoires in COVID-19. Study in general: Both acute and convalescent COVID-19 samples were obtained from the United States, Italy and Spain. Sources were T cells, B-cell-depleted T cells, or PBMCs; the material itself was cDNA or gDNA.

Cohort allocation depended upon clinical history that participants reported. For recovered donors of Cohort 3, there were two negative PCRs, clearance, or symptom resolution. The germline V gene encodes CDR1 MNHEY and CDR2 SVGAGI. V lost 2 bases and J 6 bases, leaving 19 bases between the germline ends. The CDR3 is made up of 16 amino acids. Data came from immunoSEQ multiplex PCR; TCRdb stores just in-frame clones and leaves some out. This sample has 250,000 to 350,000 clones, with 65% to 90% found just once. The chain carries TRBV6-5 and TRBJ1-2, with a tentative D call TRBD1 (5 bases). Source material: PBMCs or T cells enriched from blood (not recorded which). The source is a woman aged 18-35 years who had recovered from COVID-19. CDR3 DNA: TGTGCCAGCAGTTACAGTGGCAGGGCAACTATGGATGGCTACACCTTC. Amino acids: CASSYSGRATMDGYTF.